The clone carrying this TCR beta chain was counted ten times or more. The data belong to a study of blood T cells in healthy people across ages. Trimming took off 0 bases at V and 7 bases at J, with 4 bases between the two ends. The CDR3 sequence is 12 residues long. Germline CDR1 reads KGHSH; CDR2 reads LQKENI. Combining a sample-barcoded 5' primer with a J-beta primer mix, a second PCR ran for about 7 to 12 cycles. TCRdb reprocessed the 5' RACE reads with MiXCR, giving one entry per CDR3 protein. Of 710,000 or so distinct CDR3 sequences in the sample, 22% were seen once. Specimen: blood. The sequence derives from an older man in good health. V gene TRBV18 combines with J gene TRBJ1-5; no clear D. The CDR3 protein is CASSPPSQPQHF. CDR3 bases: TGTGCCAGCTCACCACCCTCCCAGCCCCAGCATTTT.